The TCR beta chain described here comes from a study of lymphopenia after photon versus proton radiotherapy (dated by TCRdb to about 2019). In terms of the full investigation: In patients with gastrointestinal tumors who developed high-grade lymphopenia, the study compared the immunological effects of photon radiation therapy with those of proton radiation therapy. The cohort included 20 to 25 patients with gastrointestinal tumors who developed lymphopenia after receiving either photon or proton therapy. The goal of the study was to characterize the differences between the two radiation modalities in how they affect the immune system. Here is what the overall study found, with its caveats: After the lymphocyte count nadir, oligoclonal expansion, especially of CD8+ Temra cells, was observed in photon-treated repertoires, and the drop in diversity was driven by this expansion. During treatment, patients who received proton therapy stayed relatively stable, whereas patients who received photon therapy lost naive T cells and TCR diversity and gained effector/memory populations. Across the cohort, a larger post-nadir drop in TCR diversity was inversely correlated with overall survival time among patients who died. The authors looked at the survival association only in patients who died, and they framed better survival with proton therapy as a possibility rather than a demonstrated result.

For CDR1 and CDR2, the germline V gene lists SGHTA and FQGNSA. The CDR3 starts with the cysteine, ends with the phenylalanine, and has 17 residues. Only the CDR3 DNA stays, 51 bases, in frame from base 1. Trimming removed 1 base from V and 4 bases from J, leaving 17 bases between the germline ends. Only a few counts were recorded for this clone. Its antigen is still unknown. Qualities for individual bases were not recorded, and no much larger clone is one base off. Receptor amplification or capture employed the immunoSEQ multiplex PCR assay. T cell repertoires were profiled with deep sequencing of rearranged TCR beta loci together with multiparametric flow cytometry. TCRdb holds this immuneACCESS table with in-frame rearrangements only. Some clones are missing; in checked studies, unresolved V genes explain under half, and the rest has no known cause. This sample has tens of thousands of clones in its table, and 86% of those were observed once. The top ten clonotypes cover around 10% of the sample.

The rearranged chain carries TRBV7-2 and TRBJ2-1; 6 matching bases give a weak D call of TRBD2. The clonotype was recovered from a woman aged 70-85 years with pancreatic cancer. Some clones in this sample may be carry-over from other donors' samples. The sample here was peripheral blood, taken from a patient treated with proton-based radiotherapy. The CDR3 in this case is CASSLGAGGGLYNEQFF. The DNA sequence is TGTGCCAGCAGCTTAGGGGCCGGGGGAGGTTTGTACAATGAGCAGTTCTTC.